The sequence of this TCR beta chain was determined in a study of cytomegalovirus exposure and HLA in healthy donors. As regards this clone: Its antigen is unknown.

Researchers ran the PCR with 60 Vbeta and 13 Jbeta primers. Using immunoSEQ multiplex PCR, the repertoire was profiled, and TCRdb retains in-frame clones only, with some absent. The sample records over 150,000 clones, around 75% being singletons. Regarding the study as a whole: It was likely that a cluster of highly shared sequence variants was a sequencing artifact.

The sequence derives from a young man in good health and CMV-seronegative. The sample comprised PBMCs.

CDR3 protein: CASSLRLGAAYNEQFF. CDR3 sequence (DNA): TGCGCCAGCAGCCTAAGACTAGGAGCGGCCTACAATGAGCAGTTCTTC. V usage is TRBV5-1 and J usage is TRBJ2-1; D may be TRBD2 (6 bases). Germline V gene sequence: CDR1 SGHRS, CDR2 YFSETQ. This CDR3 has 16 residues. V shed 4 bases and J shed 2 bases, with 16 bases lying between them. Full variable domain (missing parts from reference TRBV5-1 and TRBJ2-1): KAGVTQTPRYLIKTRGQQVTLSCSPISGHRSVSWYQQTPGQGLQFLFEYFSETQRNKGNFPGRFSGRQFSNSRSEMNVSTLELGDSALYLCASSLRLGAAYNEQFFGPGTRLTVL.